The entry below describes one T cell receptor (beta chain). What it binds is unknown. Some clones are missing from TCRdb's copy, which holds only in-frame ones; the method was immunoSEQ multiplex PCR. The data contain about 90,000 clones, approximately 91% of them singletons. There was relapse after autologous stem cell transplantation in every patient, and there was variation in brentuximab vedotin exposure. When best responses were assessed, they were complete response, partial response or progressive disease. The data are from a study of PD-1 blockade in classical Hodgkin lymphoma. The overall study: A 3 mg/kg intravenous dose of nivolumab was received by patients every 2 weeks. Study-wide findings and caveats: TCR diversity rose significantly by C4D1 in CD4+ but not CD8+ cells. Later analyses included only patients treated at least 1 year post-ASCT.

Trimming pared 0 bases from V and 2 bases from J, leaving 8 bases between. The CDR3 loop spans 14 amino acids. Looked up from germline, CDR1 is SGHRS and CDR2 is YFSETQ. The source of this sequence is a human donor with classical Hodgkin lymphoma. Sequences were derived from peripheral blood mononuclear cells (PBMCs), sampled before the second cycle of nivolumab. V usage is TRBV5-1 and J usage is TRBJ1-2; unclear D gene. This CDR3 reads CASSLAGWNYGYTF. The CDR3 DNA is TGCGCCAGCAGCTTGGCCGGGTGGAACTATGGCTACACCTTC.